At least ten counts were recorded for the clone carrying this T cell receptor (beta chain). The data stem from a study of blood T cell repertoires in COVID-19. Study context: PBMCs, B-cell-depleted T cells, or T cells were the source of the cDNA or gDNA that made up the material.

Repertoires were generated with immunoSEQ multiplex PCR, while TCRdb's copy carries only in-frame clones and drops some. The table lists about 180,000 clones, 75% to 90% of them singletons. The receptor was isolated from a woman aged 55 to 70 with acute or convalescent COVID-19. The sample was peripheral blood.

The DNA for the CDR3 is TGTGCCTGGAGCCTTGGGGGGGGCGGCAATCAGCCCCAGCATTTT. Amino acid sequence: CAWSLGGGGNQPQHF. The chain carries TRBV30 and TRBJ1-5, with a possible D match to TRBD1 (6 bases). Trimming stripped 3 bases from V and 2 bases from J, with 14 bases between. Germline values: CDR1 GTSNPN, CDR2 SVGIG (reference sequence). The CDR3 consists of 15 residues.